This T cell receptor beta chain was profiled in a study of Ad26.COV2.S vaccination and SARS-CoV-2 variants. TCRdb keeps only in-frame clones here, not all; method: immunoSEQ multiplex PCR. Of about 250,000 clones in the sample, about 83% were seen once. The treatment: about 20 received Ad26.COV2.S at low or high dose, single or two shots; 5 received placebo; per-sample allocation not given. Sampling occurred on day 63 after the first vaccine or placebo injection. Adults aged 18-55 years in Boston included the donor. The sequences come from peripheral blood, collected in a trial of Ad26.COV2.S vaccine versus placebo. The TCR was taken from a person aged 18-65 years who received the Ad26.COV2.S COVID-19 vaccine or a placebo.

CDR3 in DNA: TGTGCCAGCAGCTCTCAGGGGTTTGGCAATCAGCCCCAGCATTTT. Amino acid sequence: CASSSQGFGNQPQHF. The V call is TRBV7-2, the J call TRBJ1-5; D perhaps matches TRBD1 (6 bases). Per the germline V gene, CDR1 is SGHTA and CDR2 is FQGNSA. V was cut by 4 bases and J by 2 bases, with 12 bases left in between. This CDR3 has 15 amino acids. Complete variable domain (other parts from reference TRBV7-2 and TRBJ1-5): GAGVSQSPSNKVTEKGKDVELRCDPISGHTALYWYRQSLGQGLEFLIYFQGNSAPDKSGLPSDRFSAERTGGSVSTLTIQRTQQEDSAVYLCASSSQGFGNQPQHFGDGTRLSIL.